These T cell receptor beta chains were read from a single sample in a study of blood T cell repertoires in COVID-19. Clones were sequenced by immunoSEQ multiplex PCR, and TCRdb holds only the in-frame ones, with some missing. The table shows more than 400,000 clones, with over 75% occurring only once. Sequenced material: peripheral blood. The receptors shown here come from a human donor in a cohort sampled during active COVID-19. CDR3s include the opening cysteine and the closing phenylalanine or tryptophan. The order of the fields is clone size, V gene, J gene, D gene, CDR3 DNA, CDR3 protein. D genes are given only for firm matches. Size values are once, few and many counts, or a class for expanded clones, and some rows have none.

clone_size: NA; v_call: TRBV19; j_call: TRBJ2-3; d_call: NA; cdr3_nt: TGTGCCAGTGCGCAAGGTTGGCGGGATGAATTAGGAACAGATACGCAGTATTTT; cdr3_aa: CASAQGWRDELGTDTQYF
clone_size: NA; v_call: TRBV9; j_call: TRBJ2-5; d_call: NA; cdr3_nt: TGTGCCAGCAGCGTAGAAGCGATTCAAGAGACCCAGTACTTC; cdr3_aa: CASSVEAIQETQYF
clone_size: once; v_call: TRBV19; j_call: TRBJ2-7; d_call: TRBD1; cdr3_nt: TGTGCCAGTAGTGCCTTCACCGGGACAGGGGCTTACGAGCAGTACTTC; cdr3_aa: CASSAFTGTGAYEQYF
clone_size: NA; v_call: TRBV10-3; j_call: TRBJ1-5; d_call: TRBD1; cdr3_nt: TGTGCCATCAGTGGGACAGGGGATCAGCCCCAGCATTTT; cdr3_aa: CAISGTGDQPQHF
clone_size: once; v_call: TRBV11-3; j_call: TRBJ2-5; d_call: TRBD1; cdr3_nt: TGTGCCAGCAGCTTAAACAGGGGGGCTGAGACCCAGTACTTC; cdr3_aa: CASSLNRGAETQYF
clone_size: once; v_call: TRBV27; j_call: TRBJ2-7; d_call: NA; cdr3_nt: TGTGCCAGCAGAAAGTTCCGGGGGTCGGATACCTACGAGCAGTACTTC; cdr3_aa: CASRKFRGSDTYEQYF
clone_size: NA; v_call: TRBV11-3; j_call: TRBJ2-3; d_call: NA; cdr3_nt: TGTGCCAGCAGCTCGAGGGAACGGCAGTATTTT; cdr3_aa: CASSSRERQYF
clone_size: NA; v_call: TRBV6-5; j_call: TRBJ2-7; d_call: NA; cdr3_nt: TGTGCCAGTACACGCGGGGACGAGCAGTACTTC; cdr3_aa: CASTRGDEQYF
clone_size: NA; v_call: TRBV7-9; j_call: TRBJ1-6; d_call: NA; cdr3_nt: TGTGCCAGCAGCTTAGACCTCGGGTTTTCACCCCTCCACTTT; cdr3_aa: CASSLDLGFSPLHF
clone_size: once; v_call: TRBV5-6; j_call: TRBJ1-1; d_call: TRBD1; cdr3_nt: TGTGCCAGCACCTATTACCGGGACAGGGGGAACACTGAAGCTTTCTTT; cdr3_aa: CASTYYRDRGNTEAFF
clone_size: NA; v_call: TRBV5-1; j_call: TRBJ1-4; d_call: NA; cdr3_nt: TGCGCCAGCAGCTTGGACTCTCAAAATGAAAAACTGTTTTTT; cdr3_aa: CASSLDSQNEKLFF
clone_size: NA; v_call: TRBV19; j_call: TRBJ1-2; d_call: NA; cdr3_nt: TGTGCCAGTAGTACGGACAGCTCTAACTATGGCTACACCTTC; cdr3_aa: CASSTDSSNYGYTF
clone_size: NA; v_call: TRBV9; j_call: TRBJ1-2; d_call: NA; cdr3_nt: TGTGCCAGCAGCGTAAGGGGGTCCTATGGCTACACCTTC; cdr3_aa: CASSVRGSYGYTF
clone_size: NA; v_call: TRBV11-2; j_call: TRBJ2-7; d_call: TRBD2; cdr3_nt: TGTGCCAGCAGCTCACTAGCGGGGGTCTCCTACGAGCAGTACTTC; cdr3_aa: CASSSLAGVSYEQYF
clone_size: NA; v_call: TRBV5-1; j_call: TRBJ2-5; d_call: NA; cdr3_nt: TGCGCCAGCAGCTATGAAGGGGGTTCCGCAGAGACCCAGTACTTC; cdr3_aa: CASSYEGGSAETQYF
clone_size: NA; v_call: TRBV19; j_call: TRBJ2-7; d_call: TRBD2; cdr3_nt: TGTGCCAGTAGCCGACTAGCGGGAGGAGGAAACGAGCAGTACTTC; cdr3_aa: CASSRLAGGGNEQYF
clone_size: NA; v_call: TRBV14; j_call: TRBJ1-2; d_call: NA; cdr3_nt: TGTGCCAGCAGCCAGGGGGCGAGAGGTGGCTACACCTTC; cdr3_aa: CASSQGARGGYTF
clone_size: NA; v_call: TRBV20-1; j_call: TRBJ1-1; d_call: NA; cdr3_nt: TGCAGTGCTAGAGTCGGGGGTGAAGCTTTCTTT; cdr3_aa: CSARVGGEAFF
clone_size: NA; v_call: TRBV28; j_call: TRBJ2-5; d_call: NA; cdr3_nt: TGTGCCAGCAGTTTATTTTTATCGACGACGGAGCAAGAGACCCAGTACTTC; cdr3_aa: CASSLFLSTTEQETQYF
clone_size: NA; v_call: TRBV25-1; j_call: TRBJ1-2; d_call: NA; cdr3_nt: TGTGCCAGCAGTGACCCGACGAGCGACAACCAGGGAGGTGGCTACACCTTC; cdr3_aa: CASSDPTSDNQGGGYTF
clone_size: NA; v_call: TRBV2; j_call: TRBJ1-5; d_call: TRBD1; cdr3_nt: TGTGCCAGCAGGGATGACAGGGGCGGGAATCAGCCCCAGCATTTT; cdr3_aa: CASRDDRGGNQPQHF
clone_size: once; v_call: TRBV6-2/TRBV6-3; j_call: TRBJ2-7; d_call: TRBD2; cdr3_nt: TGTGCCAGCAGTCAGGCGGGAGTTATAGTCCACGAGCAGTACTTC; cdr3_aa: CASSQAGVIVHEQYF
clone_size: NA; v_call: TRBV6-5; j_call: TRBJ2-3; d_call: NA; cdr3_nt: TGTGCCAGCAGGGCTAGAAGCACAGATACGCAGTATTTT; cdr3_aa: CASRARSTDTQYF
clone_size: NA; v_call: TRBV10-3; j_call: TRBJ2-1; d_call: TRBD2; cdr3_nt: TGTGCCATCAGTGAGTCGGCCGGCTCGTCGGGAGGCAATGAGCAGTTCTTC; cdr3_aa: CAISESAGSSGGNEQFF
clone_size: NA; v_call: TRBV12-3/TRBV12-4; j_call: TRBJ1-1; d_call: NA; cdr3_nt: TGTGCCAGCGCGGACACTGAAGCTTTCTTT; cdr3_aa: CASADTEAFF
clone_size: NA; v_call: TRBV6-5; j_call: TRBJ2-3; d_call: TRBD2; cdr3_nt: TGTGCCAGCAGTTCCCCGGGACTAGCGGGTTGGCAGTATTTT; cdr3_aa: CASSSPGLAGWQYF
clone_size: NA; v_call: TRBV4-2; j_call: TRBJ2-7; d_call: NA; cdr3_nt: TGTGCCAGCAGCCAAGTCCTCGGGAGTCAGTACGAGCAGTACTTC; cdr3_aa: CASSQVLGSQYEQYF
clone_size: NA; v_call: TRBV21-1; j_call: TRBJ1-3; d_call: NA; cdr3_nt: TGTGCCAGCAGCAAATGCGGCGGGTACTCCTCTGGAAACACCATATATTTT; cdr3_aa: CASSKCGGYSSGNTIYF
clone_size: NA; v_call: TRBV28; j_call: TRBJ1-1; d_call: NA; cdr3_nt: TGTGCCAGCAGTCCCCCTTCTCGAGGCACTGAAGCTTTCTTT; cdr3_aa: CASSPPSRGTEAFF
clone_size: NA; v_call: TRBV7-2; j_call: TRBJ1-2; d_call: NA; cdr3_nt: TGTGCCAGCAGCCCGGAGCAGGGATTCCTTAACTATGGCTACACCTTC; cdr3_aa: CASSPEQGFLNYGYTF
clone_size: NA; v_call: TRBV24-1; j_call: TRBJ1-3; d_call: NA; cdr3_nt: TGTGCCACCAGTGAAACCGCCGGGTCAGGACTCCACTCTGGAAACACCATATATTTT; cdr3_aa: CATSETAGSGLHSGNTIYF